This TCR beta chain was retrieved from a study of shared clonotypes between healthy human individuals. The CDR3 length is 14 residues. Looked up from germline, CDR1 is SNHLY and CDR2 is FYNNEI. Trimming removed 2 bases at V and 8 bases at J, with 15 bases between. Produced via immunoSEQ multiplex PCR; TCRdb's table is partial and in-frame only. The sample has approximately 500,000 clones, about 75% seen once; the top ten hold around an eighth. Sequenced: PBMCs. The source is a woman aged 35 to 49 in good health. Some clones in this sample may be carry-over from other donors' samples. The chain carries TRBV2 and TRBJ1-2; D is ambiguous. CDR3 residues: CASSEFLGASGYTF. The DNA of the CDR3 is TGTGCCAGCAGTGAATTTTTGGGTGCGAGCGGCTACACCTTC. The whole variable domain, filled in from reference TRBV2 and TRBJ1-2, reads EPEVTQTPSHQVTQMGQEVILRCVPISNHLYFYWYRQILGQKVEFLVSFYNNEISEKSEIFDDQFSVERPDGSNFTLKIRSTKLEDSAMYFCASSEFLGASGYTFGSGTRLTVV.